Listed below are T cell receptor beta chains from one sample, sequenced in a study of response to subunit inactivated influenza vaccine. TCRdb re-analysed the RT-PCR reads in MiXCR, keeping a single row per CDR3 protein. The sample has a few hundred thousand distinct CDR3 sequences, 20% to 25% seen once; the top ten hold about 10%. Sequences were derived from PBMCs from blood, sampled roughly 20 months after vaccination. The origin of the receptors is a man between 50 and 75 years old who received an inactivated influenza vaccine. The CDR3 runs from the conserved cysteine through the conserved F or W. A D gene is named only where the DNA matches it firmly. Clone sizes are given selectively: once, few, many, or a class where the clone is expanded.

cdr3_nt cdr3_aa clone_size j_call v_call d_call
TGTGCCAGCAAGGATGGGGGCATCGGCTATGGCTACACCTTC CASKDGGIGYGYTF few TRBJ1-2 TRBV2 NA
TGTGCCAGCAGTTCCTTTCAAACGGGGGGCGGCAATCAGCCCCAGCATTTT CASSSFQTGGGNQPQHF NA TRBJ1-5 TRBV6-5 NA
TGCAGCGCTGCCCAGACAGCCCCTATTGGCTACACCTTC CSAAQTAPIGYTF NA TRBJ1-2 TRBV29-1 NA
TGCGCCAGCAGCCCCAGACTAGCGGGCTACAATGAGCAGTTCTTC CASSPRLAGYNEQFF few TRBJ2-1 TRBV5-1 TRBD2
TGTGCCAGCAGCTTCCCCCGAGGTGAAGCTTTCTTT CASSFPRGEAFF many TRBJ1-1 TRBV7-2 NA
TGTGCCAGTAGTATAGCGGGAGTAGACAATGAGCAGTTCTTC CASSIAGVDNEQFF NA TRBJ2-1 TRBV19 NA
TGCAGTGCTGGAGGGCGGTCTTTTGGAGCTTTCTTT CSAGGRSFGAFF NA TRBJ1-1 TRBV20-1 NA
TGTGCCAGCAGTCCTGGGGGCAGGACCTATGGCTACACCTTC CASSPGGRTYGYTF many TRBJ1-2 TRBV28 NA
TGCAGTGCTTGGGGATCCGGGAACACTGAAGCTTTCTTT CSAWGSGNTEAFF many TRBJ1-1 TRBV20-1 NA
TGTGCCAGCAGCTTAGATCGTTTCGGGGTCTCTGGAAACACCATATATTTT CASSLDRFGVSGNTIYF few TRBJ1-3 TRBV7-9 NA
TGTGCCAGCAGTTTAGCCGCGAACAGGGGACTCCGAATGAACACTGAAGCTTTCTTT CASSLAANRGLRMNTEAFF NA TRBJ1-1 TRBV12-3/TRBV12-4 TRBD1
TGTGCCAGCAGTACTTGGACAGGGCTTAGCACTGAAGCTTTCTTT CASSTWTGLSTEAFF many TRBJ1-1 TRBV6-5 TRBD1
TGTGCCAGCAGCCGGGGACTAGTTAAAGGCACCGGGGAGCTGTTTTTT CASSRGLVKGTGELFF many TRBJ2-2 TRBV7-9 TRBD2
TGTGCCGGGATAAGTGGAAACACCATATATTTT CAGISGNTIYF few TRBJ1-3 TRBV10-3 NA
TGTGCCAGCAGCTCGACCGGGGCCTCCTATAATTCACCCCTCCACTTT CASSSTGASYNSPLHF few TRBJ1-6 TRBV5-6 NA
TGTGCCAGCAGCTTAGTGGCGGTGACTGGAAACACCATATATTTT CASSLVAVTGNTIYF many TRBJ1-3 TRBV7-2 NA
TGCGCCAGCAGTGAAAGGGGTTTACCGATGAACACTGAAGCTTTCTTT CASSERGLPMNTEAFF NA TRBJ1-1 TRBV10-2 NA
TGTGCCAGCAGCTCCTCCGGGACAGGGCATGAATACTATGGCTACACCTTC CASSSSGTGHEYYGYTF NA TRBJ1-2 TRBV3-1 TRBD1
TGCGCCAGCAGTCAGGGGCGCGCACTTAATGAGCAGTTCTTC CASSQGRALNEQFF NA TRBJ2-1 TRBV23-1 NA
TGCGCCAGCAGCCAAGATGGACCTAGCGGGATCAAAAACGTTCAGTACTTC CASSQDGPSGIKNVQYF NA TRBJ2-4 TRBV4-3 TRBD2
TGTGCCAGCAGCAATGAGCAGTTCTTC CASSNEQFF NA TRBJ2-1 TRBV2 NA
TGTGCCAGCAGTTACTCCCTAGCGGGAGAGGACACCGGGGAGCTGTTTTTT CASSYSLAGEDTGELFF NA TRBJ2-2 TRBV6-5 TRBD2
TGTGCCAGCAGTTTAGCGGGCGTCGGGGTCAGTGAGCAGTTCTTC CASSLAGVGVSEQFF few TRBJ2-1 TRBV27 NA
TGTGCCAGCAGCTTACCCTCCGGGACTAGCGGGAGACTTGGGTCCTACAATGAGCAGTTCTTC CASSLPSGTSGRLGSYNEQFF NA TRBJ2-1 TRBV11-2 TRBD2